Listed below are T cell receptor beta chains from one sample, sequenced in a study of blood T cell repertoires in COVID-19. Some clones are missing from TCRdb's copy, which holds only in-frame ones; the method was immunoSEQ multiplex PCR. The sample holds some 180,000 clones, around four fifths seen once. Sequenced material: peripheral blood. Receptors were obtained from an elderly woman with COVID-19, enrolled during active disease. Each CDR3 is given with its conserved first and last residue. A D gene is named only where the DNA matches it firmly. Not all rows give a size; the values are once, few, many and, for expanded clones, a class.

NA,TRBJ1-2,NA,TRBV6-1,TGTGCCAGCAGTGACCCACAGGATAACTATGGCTACACCTTC,CASSDPQDNYGYTF
NA,TRBJ2-7,once,TRBV19,TGTGCCAGTAGCCCCACCGTCGCCCCTAGCTCCGAGCAGTACTTC,CASSPTVAPSSEQYF
TRBD1,TRBJ1-2,NA,TRBV5-4,TGTGCCAGCAGCCCGCCAGGGACAGCTAACTATGGCTACACCTTC,CASSPPGTANYGYTF
NA,TRBJ2-1,once,TRBV5-1,TGCGCCAGCAGCTCTGACAACCTCAATGAGCAGTTCTTC,CASSSDNLNEQFF
NA,TRBJ1-5,NA,TRBV20-1,TGCAGTGCCAGTCGGGTTATCGGTCAGCCCCAGCATTTT,CSASRVIGQPQHF
TRBD2,TRBJ2-7,once,TRBV10-3,TGTGCCATCAGACTAGCGGGAGGGCCCTACGAGCAGTACTTC,CAIRLAGGPYEQYF
NA,TRBJ2-7,NA,TRBV18,TGTGCCAGCTCACCATATGCGGGGAACGAGCAGTACTTC,CASSPYAGNEQYF
TRBD2,TRBJ2-7,NA,TRBV6-6,TGTGCCAGCAGTAGGACGACTAGCGCAAGCTCCTACGAGCAGTACTTC,CASSRTTSASSYEQYF
NA,TRBJ1-3,NA,TRBV15,TGTGCCACCAGCAGAGATTCAGTAGGGGGGGCAAACACCATATATTTT,CATSRDSVGGANTIYF
TRBD1,TRBJ2-5,once,TRBV9,TGTGCCAGCAGCGTCGGTATACAGGGGACACAAGAGACCCAGTACTTC,CASSVGIQGTQETQYF
NA,TRBJ1-5,NA,TRBV5-6,TGTGCCAGCAGCTTTTGGGGCAGCAGGTATCAGCCCCAGCATTTT,CASSFWGSRYQPQHF
NA,TRBJ1-3,NA,TRBV29-1,TGCAGCGCCGAGGATGGAAACACCATATATTTT,CSAEDGNTIYF
TRBD1,TRBJ2-7,NA,TRBV7-8,TGTGCCAGCAGCCCAACTGGACAGGGCTACGAGCAGTACTTC,CASSPTGQGYEQYF
NA,TRBJ1-1,NA,TRBV2,TGTGCCAGCAGGGCGGGGGGGACGTACACTGAAGCTTTCTTT,CASRAGGTYTEAFF
TRBD1,TRBJ2-5,NA,TRBV9,TGTGCCAGCAGCCCCCGGGACAGACAAGAGACCCAGTACTTC,CASSPRDRQETQYF
NA,TRBJ2-7,NA,TRBV5-5,TGTGCCAGCAGCAGACGGGACATTTCCTACGAGCAGTACTTC,CASSRRDISYEQYF
NA,TRBJ1-1,NA,TRBV5-5,TGTGCCAGCGGCACGGGTCCGTCCACTGAAGCTTTCTTT,CASGTGPSTEAFF
NA,TRBJ1-2,NA,TRBV6-4,TGTGCCAGCAGACCCCCGTCGGGGAGGGGAACTAACTATGGCTACACCTTC,CASRPPSGRGTNYGYTF
NA,TRBJ1-6,NA,TRBV19,TGTGCCAGTTCGATAAGGGGTGAGAATTCACCCCTCCACTTT,CASSIRGENSPLHF
NA,TRBJ2-2,NA,TRBV29-1,TGCAGCGTTAATCGGGGCACCGGGGAGCTGTTTTTT,CSVNRGTGELFF
NA,TRBJ1-2,NA,TRBV28,TGTGCCAGCAGGGCCCAATATGGCTACACCTTC,CASRAQYGYTF
NA,TRBJ1-3,NA,TRBV6-5,TGTGCCAGCAGCCCGAACCGAGGTCCTGGAAACACCATATATTTT,CASSPNRGPGNTIYF
NA,TRBJ1-1,few,TRBV15,TGTGCCACCAGCAGTTACATATACACTGAAGCTTTCTTT,CATSSYIYTEAFF
NA,TRBJ2-3,NA,TRBV7-9,TGTGCCAGCAGCTTAGCGGGAGGACGAAGCCACACAGATACGCAGTATTTT,CASSLAGGRSHTDTQYF
TRBD1,TRBJ1-4,NA,TRBV5-1,TGCGCCAGCAGCCCAGGGGGGAATGAAAAACTGTTTTTT,CASSPGGNEKLFF
TRBD2,TRBJ2-1,many,TRBV13,TGTGCCAGCAGCTGGACTAGCGGGGATTACAATGAGCAGTTCTTC,CASSWTSGDYNEQFF
TRBD2,TRBJ2-1,NA,TRBV7-8,TGTGCCAGCAGCTTAGCGCTTGCGGGAGGGCCTTCTGATGAGCAGTTCTTC,CASSLALAGGPSDEQFF
NA,TRBJ2-1,NA,TRBV7-9,TGTGCCAGCACACAGGGAGGGTCCTACAATGAGCAGTTCTTC,CASTQGGSYNEQFF
NA,TRBJ1-4,NA,TRBV27,TGTGCCAGCAGCGCACAGAATAATGAAAAACTGTTTTTT,CASSAQNNEKLFF
TRBD1,TRBJ2-6,NA,TRBV19,TGTGCCAGTCTAAGCCCGACAGGGGGAAACTCTGGGGCCAACGTCCTGACTTTC,CASLSPTGGNSGANVLTF
NA,TRBJ1-2,NA,TRBV24-1,TGTGCCACCAGTGATAATAGTGTGTCCGATGGCTACACCTTC,CATSDNSVSDGYTF
NA,TRBJ1-5,NA,TRBV19,TGTGCCAGTAGTGGGGGAGGGCGACTTAGCCAGCCCCAGCATTTT,CASSGGGRLSQPQHF
TRBD1,TRBJ1-6,NA,TRBV9,TGTGCCAGCAGCCGGGACAGAAATTCACCCCTCCACTTT,CASSRDRNSPLHF
NA,TRBJ2-5,NA,TRBV5-4,TGTGCCAGCAGCTTGGCCTCGGGACAAGAGACCCAGTACTTC,CASSLASGQETQYF
TRBD1,TRBJ2-5,NA,TRBV5-1,TGCGCCAGCAGCGGGGAGGGGACAGGGGGAGAGACCCAGTACTTC,CASSGEGTGGETQYF
NA,TRBJ2-7,NA,TRBV4-1,TGCGCCAGCAGCCAGACAGGAGTAGTCTACGAGCAGTACTTC,CASSQTGVVYEQYF
TRBD2,TRBJ2-5,NA,TRBV5-6,TGTGCCAGCAGGGGATCGGGAGGAGAGACCCAGTACTTC,CASRGSGGETQYF
TRBD2,TRBJ2-2,NA,TRBV9,TGTGCCAGCAGCCCGGCTAGCGGGAGGGCTTCCTTGAACACCGGGGAGCTGTTTTTT,CASSPASGRASLNTGELFF
NA,TRBJ2-2,NA,TRBV18,TGTGCCAGCTCACATCGGGAGACCCGGACCGGGGAGCTGTTTTTT,CASSHRETRTGELFF
NA,TRBJ2-6,NA,TRBV5-1,TGCGCCAGCAGTACGGGCTCTGGGGCCAACGTCCTGACTTTC,CASSTGSGANVLTF
NA,TRBJ1-6,few,TRBV5-4,TGTGCCAGCAGCTTGGAAGGGACTAGGATTCCCCTCCACTTT,CASSLEGTRIPLHF
NA,TRBJ1-2,NA,TRBV5-4,TGTGCCAGCAGCTACACTACGGGTGGCTACACCTTC,CASSYTTGGYTF
NA,TRBJ1-6,NA,TRBV11-2,TGTGCCAGCAGCGGGGGAACCGCCGGGACTTATAATTCACCCCTCCACTTT,CASSGGTAGTYNSPLHF
TRBD1,TRBJ1-1,NA,TRBV7-3,TGTGCCAGCAGCGCCCGGCAGGGGGTCGCTGAAGCTTTCTTT,CASSARQGVAEAFF
NA,TRBJ2-5,NA,TRBV2,TGTGCCAGCAGGGAGGGGATGACCGGGCCTCGGACCCAGTACTTC,CASREGMTGPRTQYF
NA,TRBJ2-5,NA,TRBV3-1/TRBV3-2,TGTGCCAGCAGTTCATCCAGGGGCGTAAGGGCTCGCCAGTACTTC,CASSSSRGVRARQYF
NA,TRBJ2-7,NA,TRBV28,TGTGCCAGCAGTGGGGCGACCTACGAGCAGTACTTC,CASSGATYEQYF
TRBD1,TRBJ1-2,NA,TRBV7-3,TGTGCCAGCAGCTCTGGGACAGGGAACTATGGCTACACCTTC,CASSSGTGNYGYTF
TRBD1,TRBJ1-2,NA,TRBV29-1,TGCAGCGTTACCCCGACAGGGGGCCGAATCAGTGGCTACACCTTC,CSVTPTGGRISGYTF
TRBD2,TRBJ2-5,NA,TRBV4-1,TGCGCCAGCAGCCACCTAGCGGGGGGCCTGGAGACCCAGTACTTC,CASSHLAGGLETQYF
TRBD1,TRBJ1-6,few,TRBV7-8,TGTGCCAGCAGCTTAAGGACAGGGGAGAATTCACCCCTCCACTTT,CASSLRTGENSPLHF
NA,TRBJ1-2,NA,TRBV15,TGTGCCACCAGGATACAGGGATACTATGGCTACACCTTC,CATRIQGYYGYTF
TRBD1,TRBJ1-1,NA,TRBV6-6,TGTGCCAGCAGTGGACAGGGGGGGGGAACTGAAGCTTTCTTT,CASSGQGGGTEAFF
TRBD1,TRBJ2-1,NA,TRBV27,TGTGCCAGCAGTTTGGGGACAGGCCCCAATGAGCAGTTCTTC,CASSLGTGPNEQFF
TRBD2,TRBJ2-2,NA,TRBV2,TGTGCCAGCAGGTCGACTAGCGGGGGGACCGGGGAGCTGTTTTTT,CASRSTSGGTGELFF
NA,TRBJ2-3,once,TRBV24-1,TGTGCCACCAGTGATCCAGCGGGTGGGAGGGATACGCAGTATTTT,CATSDPAGGRDTQYF
TRBD2,TRBJ2-7,NA,TRBV9,TGTGCCAGCAGCGTAGGGTTAGCGGGAGTCTACGAGCAGTACTTC,CASSVGLAGVYEQYF
TRBD2,TRBJ2-5,once,TRBV2,TGTGCCTCGGGACTAGGGGAGGAGACCCAGTACTTC,CASGLGEETQYF
NA,TRBJ2-5,NA,TRBV9,TGTGCCAGCAGCCCCGGTAGTTCTTCCCGGCAAGAGACCCAGTACTTC,CASSPGSSSRQETQYF